This TCR beta chain emerged from a study of OX40 agonist ivuxolimab in advanced cancers. For the wider study: The costimulatory receptor OX40 (CD134) was targeted by ivuxolimab, a fully human IgG2 agonistic monoclonal antibody. Intravenous ivuxolimab was administered to patients every 2 weeks at six dose levels: 0.01, 0.1, 0.3, 1.5, 3 and 10 mg/kg. Among the roughly 50 dose-escalation patients, about 20 had hepatocellular carcinoma, approximately 15 melanoma, 9 renal cell carcinoma and 9 head and neck cancer. In the dose-escalation cohort, 70% to 90% of patients were male, and the mean age was roughly 60 years with a range of roughly 20 to 79. Patients were allowed to have had prior anti-PD-1, anti-PD-L1 or anti-CTLA-4 therapy, and approximately 40% of the dose-escalation patients had been treated with checkpoint inhibitors. Partial responses occurred in three dose-escalation patients, of whom one had hepatocellular carcinoma and two had cutaneous melanoma. The point of sequencing TCRbeta in the periphery was to test whether ivuxolimab changed TCR sequence diversity and drove clonal T-cell expansion. The paper describes the monotherapy dose-escalation part (N of about 52 patients) of the phase I trial of ivuxolimab.

Here is what the overall study found, with its caveats: Clonal expansion of both CD4+ and CD8+ blood T cells was observed from baseline to week 6 at doses 0.1 to 3.0 mg/kg. On average, CD8+ T cells showed more expanded clones than CD4+ T cells after ivuxolimab. Low levels of normalized T-cell clonal expansion were also seen in some patients who did not respond. In the 0.1-3.0 mg/kg groups, partial responders had among the lowest normalized peripheral clonal expansion, particularly in CD8+ T cells. Antigen specificity was not determined for the clonally expanded peripheral T cells.

Taken from the germline V gene (reference sequence), the CDR1 and CDR2 loops are SEHNR and FQNEAQ. Trimming removed 3 bases from V and 8 bases from J, leaving 17 bases between the germline ends. From cysteine to phenylalanine, the CDR3 is 15 amino acids long. Only the CDR3 DNA stays, 45 bases, in frame from base 1. About this clone itself: This receptor's antigen is unknown. No per-base quality is available; no much larger clone lies one base away.

Patients with autoimmune disease history or receiving systemic immunosuppression were excluded from the trial. In every dose cohort, peripheral blood was drawn for TCR sequencing at baseline, cycle 4 day 1, and cycle 7 day 1. The samples were taken from a phase I, first-in-human, multicenter, open-label dose-escalation trial of ivuxolimab. Adults with locally advanced or metastatic melanoma, renal cell, hepatocellular, or head and neck squamous cell carcinoma were enrolled in the trial. Before TCR sequencing, CD4+ T cells and CD8+ T cells were sorted from peripheral blood as separate populations. Genomic DNA was isolated from the sorted cells so that the TCRbeta CDR3 region could be sequenced. The immunoSEQ Assay was used for sequencing of TCRbeta CDR3 regions. TCRdb mirrors the immuneACCESS table, restricted to in-frame sequences. Some clones are absent from its copies; in checked studies, under half trace to an unresolved V gene, and the reason for the others is unknown. For this sample the table gives about 71,000 clones, of which 91% were detected only once. Roughly 15% of the sample is held by the ten biggest clonotypes.

Specimen: CD4+ or CD8+ T cells sorted from blood, collected in a trial of the OX40 agonist ivuxolimab. The origin of this receptor is an adult with an advanced solid tumor such as melanoma, head and neck, liver or kidney cancer. The chain was built from TRBV7-9 and TRBJ2-1; too little of a D gene remains to name it. The CDR3 corresponds to CASSLTPQDLDEQFF. The DNA sequence is given as TGTGCCAGCAGCTTGACACCTCAGGATCTTGATGAGCAGTTCTTC.